Presented here are 3 T cell receptor beta chains from one specimen sequenced in a study of T cell changes during pregnancy in multiple sclerosis (dated by TCRdb to between 2018 and 2021). The library was produced with the immunoSEQ multiplex PCR assay. The clones in this table, taken by TCRdb from immuneACCESS, are in-frame only. Not every clone is retained; where verified, under half of the shortfall comes from an unresolved V gene, and the cause of the rest is unknown. The sample has approximately 40,000 clones on record, about 90% of them singletons. The ten largest clonotypes hold roughly 0.5% of the sample. The sequencing used CD4+ T cells from peripheral blood mononuclear cells, collected in the third trimester of pregnancy. Source of these receptors: a female donor with multiple sclerosis, enrolled in a pregnancy study.

This chain uses TRBV27 with TRBJ2-5; TRBD2 matches 13 bases. Germline V CDR1 and CDR2: MNHEY, SMNVEV (reference sequence). J gave up 5 bases and V 5 bases, and 11 bases lay outside the gene matches. The CDR3 is 17 amino acids. The CDR3 protein is CASSTSGLAGAWETQYF. The CDR3 DNA follows: TGTGCCAGCAGTACTTCTGGACTAGCGGGAGCATGGGAGACCCAGTACTTC.

The chain links TRBV19 to TRBJ2-7; 10 bases match TRBD1. Germline trimming cut 5 bases from V and 6 bases from J; bases unmatched to any gene: 4. CDR1 is LNHDA and CDR2 is SQIVND in the germline V gene (reference sequence). The CDR3 contains 13 residues. This CDR3 reads CASSQTGGSEQYF. The CDR3 nucleotides are TGTGCCAGTAGTCAGACAGGGGGCTCCGAGCAGTACTTC.

This chain connects TRBV6-5 to TRBJ1-2; no firm D call. The CDR3 loop spans 13 amino acids. Between the trimmed V and J ends, which lost 5 bases and 4 bases, there was a span of 11 bases. Germline V gene sequence: CDR1 MNHEY, CDR2 SVGAGI. The CDR3: CASSRPSGYGYTF. The CDR3 nucleotides read TGTGCCAGCAGTAGACCCAGCGGCTATGGCTACACCTTC.